Below are 6 T cell receptor beta chains sequenced from a single sample in a study of T cell repertoires in cytomegalovirus infection. From the reads, TCRdb called clonotypes with MiXCR, one entry per CDR3 protein. The data contain about 920,000 distinct CDR3 sequences, 25% to 40% of them singletons. These TCRs are of unknown antigen specificity. The sample in question was cultured CD8+ T cells from PBMCs, obtained from culture after CMV antigen stimulation. The receptors shown here come from a human donor in good health (CMV status not recorded). Some clones in this sample may be carry-over from other donors' samples.

This clonotype was counted between two and nine times. The chain links TRBV4-3 to TRBJ1-4; 7 bases map to TRBD1. The length of the CDR3 is 17 residues. Trimming took 3 bases from V and 4 from J; bases not matched to a gene: 11. Germline V gene data show CDR1 as LGHNA and CDR2 as YSLEER. This chain's CDR3 is CASSHLRTGPNNEKLFF. The DNA of the CDR3 is TGCGCCAGCAGCCACCTCAGGACAGGACCAAATAATGAAAAACTGTTTTTT.

This sequence joins TRBV25-1 and TRBJ1-2; D possibly corresponds to TRBD1 (5 bases). This CDR3 is 14 amino acids long. Germline loops: CDR1 MGHDK, CDR2 SYGVNS. With 6 bases removed from V and 8 bases from J, the gap between germline ends came to 19 bases. The CDR3: CASSLTGAFWGYTF. In DNA form, the CDR3 reads TGTGCCAGCAGCCTTACTGGGGCATTCTGGGGCTACACCTTC.

This chain uses TRBV9 with TRBJ1-1; 9 positions agree with TRBD1. CDR1 and CDR2 (germline): SGDLS, YYNGEE. The trim removed 6 bases at V and 1 base at J, leaving 4 bases unmatched. The CDR3 consists of 14 residues. This CDR3 is CASTVGQGNTEAFF. Written as DNA, the CDR3 is TGTGCCAGCACGGTGGGACAGGGGAACACTGAAGCTTTCTTT.

This clonotype was counted a few times. DNA for the CDR3: TGTGCCAGCAGTTACGGTGACAGCCAGTACTTC. This translates into CASSYGDSQYF. The V call is TRBV6-6, the J call TRBJ2-7, with D tentatively TRBD1 (5 bases). The ends were cut back, 2 bases at V and 10 bases at J, with 9 bases in the middle. The CDR3 loop spans 11 amino acids. CDR1 MNHNY and CDR2 SVGAGI come from the germline V gene (reference sequence).

For this clonotype: The junction differs from germline at one of its ends, possibly a read error. V usage is TRBV4-1 and J usage is TRBJ2-1; the D is unclear. Germline V gives CDR1 MGHRA, CDR2 YSYEKL. The CDR3 runs 14 residues. DNA for the CDR3: TGCGCCAGCAGCCCTTCTGTGGGTTACAAAGAGCAGTTCTTC. This gives the protein CASSPSVGYKEQFF.

This clonotype was observed a few times. The rearrangement uses TRBV6-8 and TRBJ1-6; the D is unclear. In germline, CDR1 is MNHGY, CDR2 SAAAGT. Between the trimmed V and J ends, which lost 5 bases and 4 bases, there was a span of 12 bases. This CDR3 region has 15 residues. In DNA, the CDR3 is TGTGCCAGCAGTCCCACTACGGGGTATAATTCACCCCTCCACTTT. Its translation is CASSPTTGYNSPLHF.